The next 10 T cell receptor beta chains were all read from a single sample in a study of early T cells in non-severe SARS-CoV-2 infection. Each CDR3 protein gets one entry after TCRdb re-called the 5' RACE reads with MiXCR. Counted here are tens of thousands of distinct CDR3 sequences, about a tenth occurring once; the ten biggest clones make up around 5.3%. Sequences were derived from whole blood, sampled at baseline. All receptors come from an adult who was a healthcare worker with PCR-confirmed SARS-CoV-2 infection or an uninfected control (not recorded which).

There are many counts of this clonotype. J is TRBJ2-5 and V is TRBV5-1; D might be TRBD2 (5 bases). The CDR3 covers 15 residues. Germline V gene data show CDR1 as SGHRS and CDR2 as YFSETQ. V was pared by 1 base and J by 4 bases, with 14 bases between. DNA for the CDR3: TGCGCCAGCAGCTTGATTGGTCAGAGCGGAGAGACCCAGTACTTC. Its translation: CASSLIGQSGETQYF.

This clonotype turned up a few times. V usage is TRBV4-3 and J usage is TRBJ1-1, with unresolved D. Trimming shortened V by 2 bases and J by 4 bases, and 11 bases separated the two germline ends. CDR1 and CDR2 (germline): LGHNA, YSLEER. This CDR3 contains 14 residues. The chain's CDR3 is CASSQFEGITEAFF. CDR3 bases: TGCGCCAGCAGCCAATTCGAGGGAATCACTGAAGCTTTCTTT.

This clonotype was picked up many times. The rearrangement joins TRBV6-1 to TRBJ2-7, with 7 bases aligning to TRBD1. Germline-derived CDR1 and CDR2 are MNHNS and SASEGT. With V trimmed by 7 bases and J by 4 bases, 7 bases remained unmatched. This CDR3 has 13 residues. The CDR3 coding sequence is TGTGCCAGCAAGAAACAGGGGCTGTACGAGCAGTACTTC. Its protein product is CASKKQGLYEQYF.

The chain has TRBV29-1 and TRBJ2-1, with D possibly being TRBD2 (5 bases). The CDR3 covers 12 residues. The germline CDR1 and CDR2 sequences are SQVTM and ANQGSEA. Deletions cut 4 bases from V and 7 bases from J, with 11 bases between. The CDR3 DNA reads TGCAGCGTTGGAAATCGGGGAAATGAGCAGTTCTTC. This translates into CSVGNRGNEQFF.

This clonotype was counted a few times. The V call is TRBV5-1, the J call TRBJ2-1, with 8 bases aligning to TRBD2. CDR1 SGHRS and CDR2 YFSETQ come from the germline V gene. The V segment lost 4 bases and the J segment 5 bases; nucleotides outside the gene matches: 8. The CDR3 runs 15 residues. The CDR3 spells CASSPSAGGHNEQFF. The CDR3, as DNA: TGCGCCAGCAGCCCCAGCGCGGGGGGTCACAATGAGCAGTTCTTC.

This clonotype has a handful of counts. V and J are TRBV5-6 and TRBJ2-1, with 11 bases lining up with TRBD2. From germline, CDR1 is SGHDT and CDR2 YYEEEE. Trimming cost V 3 bases and J 7 bases; bases outside gene matches: 12. The CDR3 totals 17 residues. The CDR3 protein is CASSSTRLAGMENEQFF. The CDR3 coding sequence is TGTGCCAGCAGCTCTACGCGACTAGCGGGAATGGAAAATGAGCAGTTCTTC.

This clonotype was observed many times. The chain combines TRBV10-1 with TRBJ2-4, with 7 bases fitting TRBD1. V was pared by 11 bases and J by 3 bases, with 22 bases of the junction left unmatched. Germline V lookup: CDR1 WNHNN, CDR2 SYGVQD (reference sequence). The length of the CDR3 is 18 residues. The CDR3 spells CAGAVRQGFHRDKNIQYF. In DNA, the CDR3 is TGCGCCGGGGCGGTACGACAGGGTTTCCACCGGGACAAAAACATTCAGTACTTC.

This clonotype came up many times. The V and J genes are TRBV9 and TRBJ2-1, with D possibly TRBD1 on 5 matching bases. Per germline, CDR1 SGDLS and CDR2 YYNGEE. Trimming cost V 4 bases and J 5 bases, with 13 bases left between them. The CDR3 contains 14 residues. The CDR3 is CASSPRARDNEQFF. The CDR3 DNA sequence: TGTGCCAGCAGCCCAAGAGCCAGGGACAATGAGCAGTTCTTC.

A remark on this clonotype: A single base separates this from a much larger clone, so it may be a read error. The chain uses TRBV15 and TRBJ2-5; no definite D call. Germline V lookup: CDR1 LNHNV, CDR2 YYDKDF (reference sequence). The CDR3 covers 15 residues. CDR3 region: CVTSRDLVSQETQYF. The CDR3 DNA sequence: TGTGTCACCAGCAGAGATTTAGTGTCTCAAGAGACCCAGTACTTC. Complete variable domain (other parts from reference TRBV15 and TRBJ2-5): DAMVIQNPRYQVTQFGKPVTLSCSQTLNHNVMYWYQQKSSQAPKLLFHYYDKDFNNEADTPDNFQSRRPNTSFCFLDIRSPGLGDTAMYLCVTSRDLVSQETQYFGPGTRLLVL.

This clonotype was counted at least ten times. The genes are TRBV9 and TRBJ1-2; D perhaps matches TRBD1 (5 bases). V shed 0 bases and J shed 6 bases, with 9 bases lying between them. The CDR3 is made up of 13 amino acids. Germline V gives CDR1 SGDLS, CDR2 YYNGEE. CDR3 coding DNA: TGTGCCAGCAGCGTAGCAGGGAAGGATGGCTACACCTTC. It translates to CASSVAGKDGYTF.